Presented here are 6 T cell receptor beta chains from one specimen sequenced in a study of T-cell reconstitution after alpha-beta-depleted transplantation in children. During its preparation, the TCRbeta library received unique molecular identifiers. TCRdb re-called the PCR reads through MiXCR, storing one row per CDR3 protein. This table has about 200,000 distinct CDR3 sequences, approximately 6.8% appearing once. Sequencing used PBMCs, obtained before TCRalphabeta/CD19-depleted stem cell transplant. These receptors originate from a girl less than two years old with combined immunodeficiency, due to receive a stem cell transplant.

This clonotype was recorded many times. The chain has TRBV5-6 and TRBJ2-5, with 9 bases that match TRBD2. This CDR3 spans 14 amino acids. Trimming took 6 bases from V and 0 from J; bases not matched to a gene: 3. The germline gives CDR1 SGHDT, CDR2 YYEEEE. This CDR3 is CASNVAGDQETQYF. The CDR3 DNA sequence: TGTGCCAGCAACGTAGCGGGAGACCAAGAGACCCAGTACTTC.

This clonotype was seen repeatedly, ten times or more. The chain combines TRBV7-9 with TRBJ2-1, with D unresolved. Between the trimmed V and J ends, which lost 0 bases and 10 bases, there was a span of 4 bases. There are 11 residues in the CDR3. From germline, CDR1 is SEHNR and CDR2 FQNEAQ (reference sequence). The DNA of the CDR3 is TGTGCCAGCAGCTTAGCGGCCGAGCAGTTCTTC. Amino acids: CASSLAAEQFF.

This clonotype was counted many times. The J gene is TRBJ2-7, the V gene TRBV7-2; D not certain. Germline values: CDR1 SGHTA, CDR2 FQGNSA. V was trimmed by 5 bases and J by 2 bases, leaving 13 bases between them. The length of the CDR3 is 14 residues. CDR3 coding DNA: TGTGCCAGCAGCGGAGAAAGTAAACCCTACGAGCAGTACTTC. This sequence encodes CASSGESKPYEQYF.

This clonotype was counted at least ten times. The rearrangement uses TRBV3-1 and TRBJ2-2; the match to TRBD2 covers 12 bases. This CDR3 contains 19 residues. Germline-derived CDR1 and CDR2 are LGHDT and YNNKEL (reference sequence). V lost 0 bases, J lost 3 bases, and 8 bases stayed unmatched. The CDR3 loop reads CASSQESSGLAGYTGELFF. The CDR3 DNA is TGTGCCAGCAGCCAAGAATCATCTGGACTAGCGGGATACACCGGGGAGCTGTTTTTT. Filled out from reference TRBV3-1 and TRBJ2-2, the complete variable domain reads DTAVSQTPKYLVTQMGNDKSIKCEQNLGHDTMYWYKQDSKKFLKIMFSYNNKELIINETVPNRFSPKSPDKAHLNLHINSLELGDSAVYFCASSQESSGLAGYTGELFFGEGSRLTVL.

This clonotype was observed many times. The genes are TRBV4-1 and TRBJ2-1, with D perhaps TRBD2 (5 bases). Trimming stripped 1 base from V and 8 bases from J, with 9 bases between. The CDR3 is made up of 13 amino acids. Germline loops: CDR1 MGHRA, CDR2 YSYEKL. For the CDR3, the DNA is TGCGCCAGCAGCCAAGGAGAGGGCTATGAGCAGTTCTTC. Amino acid sequence: CASSQGEGYEQFF.

This clonotype was observed many times. This chain links TRBV29-1 with TRBJ2-7; D may be TRBD2 (5 bases). Germline loops: CDR1 SQVTM, CDR2 ANQGSEA. The germline V and J ends were trimmed by 3 bases and 2 bases, with 11 bases remaining between them. The CDR3 is made up of 13 amino acids. This CDR3 reads CSVEEAETYEQYF. In nucleotides, the CDR3 is TGCAGCGTTGAGGAGGCGGAAACCTACGAGCAGTACTTC.